Shown below are 3 T cell receptor beta chains from a single sample sequenced in a study of CD8+ T cells in alopecia areata. As the sequencing template, cDNA was produced by extracting RNA and reverse transcribing it. The assay was immunoSEQ multiplex PCR, and TCRdb's table has in-frame clones only and misses some. In the table there are 180,000 or so clones, about half of which are singletons. Treatment denoted: oral pan-JAK inhibitor, 5-10 mg twice daily. The sequencing used CD8+ T cells sorted from blood, collected at approximately week 51, from a patient treated with tofacitinib. These receptor sequences come from a human donor with alopecia areata.

This clone was seen only a few times. The DNA of the CDR3 is TGTGCCAGTAGTATAGTGCCCGGGAGGACTGAAGCTTTCTTT. Protein sequence: CASSIVPGRTEAFF. The chain employs TRBV19 and TRBJ1-1; D is undetermined. CDR3 length: 14 residues. Trimming left V 1 base short and J 5 bases short, with 11 bases between. In germline, CDR1 is LNHDA, CDR2 SQIVND (reference sequence).

The J gene is TRBJ2-1, the V gene TRBV6-5; D unresolved. Looked up from germline, CDR1 is MNHEY and CDR2 is SVGAGI. V lost 8 bases, J lost 3 bases, and 8 bases lay in between. The CDR3 length is 12 residues. CDR3 in DNA: TGTGCCAGCGGTCTGGGCTACAATGAGCAGTTCTTC. Translated: CASGLGYNEQFF.

The genes are TRBV7-9 and TRBJ2-7; tentative D call: TRBD2 (6 bases). Per germline, CDR1 SEHNR and CDR2 FQNEAQ (reference sequence). V was shortened by 3 bases and J by 6 bases, with 15 bases between the two germline ends. The length of the CDR3 is 14 residues. This CDR3 is CASSFGSWGAEQYF. CDR3 bases: TGTGCCAGCAGCTTCGGGAGTTGGGGCGCCGAGCAGTACTTC.